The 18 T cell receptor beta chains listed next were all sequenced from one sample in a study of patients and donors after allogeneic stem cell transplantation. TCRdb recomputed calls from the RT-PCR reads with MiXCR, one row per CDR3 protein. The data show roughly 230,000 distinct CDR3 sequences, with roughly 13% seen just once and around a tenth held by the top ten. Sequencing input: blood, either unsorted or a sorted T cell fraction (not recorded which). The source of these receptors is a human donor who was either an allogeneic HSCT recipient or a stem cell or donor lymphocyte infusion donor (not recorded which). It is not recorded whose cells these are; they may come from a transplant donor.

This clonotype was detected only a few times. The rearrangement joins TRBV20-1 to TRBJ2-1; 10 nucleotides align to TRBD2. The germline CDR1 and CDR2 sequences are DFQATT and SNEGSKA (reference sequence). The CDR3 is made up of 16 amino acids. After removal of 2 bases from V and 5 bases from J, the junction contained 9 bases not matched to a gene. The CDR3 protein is CSARTHSGGTNNEQFF. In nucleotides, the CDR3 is TGCAGTGCTAGAACCCATAGCGGGGGGACAAACAATGAGCAGTTCTTC.

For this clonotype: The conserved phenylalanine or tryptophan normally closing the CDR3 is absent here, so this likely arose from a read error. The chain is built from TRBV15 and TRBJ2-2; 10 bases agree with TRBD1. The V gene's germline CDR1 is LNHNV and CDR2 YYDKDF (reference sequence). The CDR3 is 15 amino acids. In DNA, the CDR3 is TGTGCCACCAGCCGAGACAGGGGGCAGGCCGGGGAGCTGTTTTCT. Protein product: CATSRDRGQAGELFS.

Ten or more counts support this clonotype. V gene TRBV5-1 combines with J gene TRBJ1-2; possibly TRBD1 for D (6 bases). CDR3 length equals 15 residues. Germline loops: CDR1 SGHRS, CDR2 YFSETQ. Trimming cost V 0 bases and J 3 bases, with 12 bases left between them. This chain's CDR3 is CASSLGPGADYGYTF. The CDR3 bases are TGCGCCAGCAGCTTGGGTCCGGGGGCGGACTATGGCTACACCTTC.

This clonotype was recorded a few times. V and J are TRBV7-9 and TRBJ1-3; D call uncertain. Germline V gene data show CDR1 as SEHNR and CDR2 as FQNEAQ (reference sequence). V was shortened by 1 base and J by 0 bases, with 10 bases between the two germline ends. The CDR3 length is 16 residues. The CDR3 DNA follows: TGTGCCAGCAGCTTAGGCTCGGGGAGCTCTGGAAACACCATATATTTT. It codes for CASSLGSGSSGNTIYF.

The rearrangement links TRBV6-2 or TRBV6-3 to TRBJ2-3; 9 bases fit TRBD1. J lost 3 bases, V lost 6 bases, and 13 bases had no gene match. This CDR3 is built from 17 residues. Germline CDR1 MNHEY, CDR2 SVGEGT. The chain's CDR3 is CASSNSAGTGFTDTQYF. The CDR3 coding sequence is TGTGCCAGCAGCAATTCAGCCGGGACAGGGTTTACAGATACGCAGTATTTT.

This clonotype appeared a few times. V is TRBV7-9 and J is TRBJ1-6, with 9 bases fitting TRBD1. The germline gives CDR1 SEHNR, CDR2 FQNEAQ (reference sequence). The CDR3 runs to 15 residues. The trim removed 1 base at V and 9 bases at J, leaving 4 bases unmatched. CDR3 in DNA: TGTGCCAGCAGCTTAGATGGGACAGGGTTTTCACCCCTCCACTTT. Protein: CASSLDGTGFSPLHF.

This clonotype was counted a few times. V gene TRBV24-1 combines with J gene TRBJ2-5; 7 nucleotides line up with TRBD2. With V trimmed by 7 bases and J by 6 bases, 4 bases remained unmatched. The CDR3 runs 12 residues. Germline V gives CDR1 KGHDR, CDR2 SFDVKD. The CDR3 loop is CATSASGKTQYF. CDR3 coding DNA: TGTGCCACCAGCGCGAGCGGGAAGACCCAGTACTTC.

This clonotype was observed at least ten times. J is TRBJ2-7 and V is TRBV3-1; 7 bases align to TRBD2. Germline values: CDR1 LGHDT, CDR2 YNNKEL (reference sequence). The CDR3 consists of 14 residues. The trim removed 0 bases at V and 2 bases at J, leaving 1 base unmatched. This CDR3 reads CASSQELATYEQYF. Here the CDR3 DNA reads TGTGCCAGCAGCCAAGAACTAGCGACCTACGAGCAGTACTTC.

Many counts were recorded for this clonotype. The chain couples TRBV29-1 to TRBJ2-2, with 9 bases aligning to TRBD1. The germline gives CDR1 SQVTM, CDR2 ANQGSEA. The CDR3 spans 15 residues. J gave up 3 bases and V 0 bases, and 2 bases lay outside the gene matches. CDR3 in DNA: TGCAGCGTTGAAGAGGGACAGGGTTACACCGGGGAGCTGTTTTTT. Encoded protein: CSVEEGQGYTGELFF.

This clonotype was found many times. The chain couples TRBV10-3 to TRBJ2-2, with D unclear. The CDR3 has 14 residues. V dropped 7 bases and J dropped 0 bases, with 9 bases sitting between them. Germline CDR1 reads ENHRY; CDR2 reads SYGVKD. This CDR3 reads CAINYNTNTGELFF. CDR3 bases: TGTGCCATCAATTACAATACGAACACCGGGGAGCTGTTTTTT.

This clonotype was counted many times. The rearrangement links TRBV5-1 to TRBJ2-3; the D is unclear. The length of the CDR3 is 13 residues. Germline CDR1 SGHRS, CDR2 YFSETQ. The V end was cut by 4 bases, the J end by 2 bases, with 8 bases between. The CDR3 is CASSPGTTDTQYF. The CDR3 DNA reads TGCGCCAGCAGCCCCGGAACCACAGATACGCAGTATTTT. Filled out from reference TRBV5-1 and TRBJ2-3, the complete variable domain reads KAGVTQTPRYLIKTRGQQVTLSCSPISGHRSVSWYQQTPGQGLQFLFEYFSETQRNKGNFPGRFSGRQFSNSRSEMNVSTLELGDSALYLCASSPGTTDTQYFGPGTRLTVL.

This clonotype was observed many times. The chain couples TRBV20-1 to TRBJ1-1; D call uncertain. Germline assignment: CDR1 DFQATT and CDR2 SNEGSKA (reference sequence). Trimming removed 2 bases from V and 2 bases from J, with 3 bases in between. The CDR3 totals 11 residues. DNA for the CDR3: TGCAGTGCTAGACCCAACACTGAAGCTTTCTTT. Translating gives CSARPNTEAFF.

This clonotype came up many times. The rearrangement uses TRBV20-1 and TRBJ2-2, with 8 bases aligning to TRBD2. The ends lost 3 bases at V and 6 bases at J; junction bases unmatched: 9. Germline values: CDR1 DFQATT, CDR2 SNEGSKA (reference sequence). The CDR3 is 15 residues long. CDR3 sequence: CSASVDGGASGELFF. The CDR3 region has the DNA TGCAGTGCTAGTGTTGACGGGGGGGCCTCCGGGGAGCTGTTTTTT.

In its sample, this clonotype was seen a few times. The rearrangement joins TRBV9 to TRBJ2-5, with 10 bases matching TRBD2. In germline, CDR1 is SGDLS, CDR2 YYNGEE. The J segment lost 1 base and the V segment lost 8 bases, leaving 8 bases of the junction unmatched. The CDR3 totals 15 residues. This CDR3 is CARELAGRAQETQYF. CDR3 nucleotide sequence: TGTGCCAGGGAACTAGCGGGAAGAGCCCAAGAGACCCAGTACTTC.

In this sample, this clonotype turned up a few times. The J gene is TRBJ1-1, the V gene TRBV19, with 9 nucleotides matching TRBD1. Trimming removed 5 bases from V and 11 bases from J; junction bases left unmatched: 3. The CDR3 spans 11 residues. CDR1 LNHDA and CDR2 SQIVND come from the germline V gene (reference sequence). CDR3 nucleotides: TGTGCCAGTAGTGGGGACAGGGAGGCTTTCTTT. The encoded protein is CASSGDREAFF.

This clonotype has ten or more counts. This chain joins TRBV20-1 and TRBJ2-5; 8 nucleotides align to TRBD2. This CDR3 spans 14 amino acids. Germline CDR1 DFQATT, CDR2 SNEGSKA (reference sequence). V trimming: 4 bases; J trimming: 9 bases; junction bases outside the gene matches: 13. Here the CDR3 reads CSATGGRPLFAQYF. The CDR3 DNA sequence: TGCAGTGCTACGGGGGGGAGGCCCCTTTTTGCCCAGTACTTC.

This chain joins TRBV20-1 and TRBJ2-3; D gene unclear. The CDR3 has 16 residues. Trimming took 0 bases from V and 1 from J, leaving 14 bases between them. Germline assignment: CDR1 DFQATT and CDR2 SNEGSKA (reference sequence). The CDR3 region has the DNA TGCAGTGCTAGAGATTCTATTAATTACGGCACAGATACGCAGTATTTT. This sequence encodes CSARDSINYGTDTQYF.

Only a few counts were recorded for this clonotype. The CDR3 loop is CASSSRGADEKLFF. In DNA, the CDR3 is TGTGCCAGCAGCTCCCGAGGGGCGGATGAAAAACTGTTTTTT. V usage is TRBV7-2 and J usage is TRBJ1-4, with D possibly being TRBD1 (5 bases). The CDR3 contains 14 residues. In germline, CDR1 is SGHTA, CDR2 FQGNSA. Trimming took off 4 bases at V and 6 bases at J, with 12 bases between the two ends.